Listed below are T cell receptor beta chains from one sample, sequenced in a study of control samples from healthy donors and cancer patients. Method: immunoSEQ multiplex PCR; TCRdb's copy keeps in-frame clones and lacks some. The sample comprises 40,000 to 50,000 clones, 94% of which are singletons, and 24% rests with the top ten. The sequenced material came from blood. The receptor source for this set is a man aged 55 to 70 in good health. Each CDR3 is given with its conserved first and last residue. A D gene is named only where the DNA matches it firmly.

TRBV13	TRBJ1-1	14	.	TGTGCCAGCAGCTTAGCCCTTCGAAGGACTGAAGCTTTCTTT	CASSLALRRTEAFF
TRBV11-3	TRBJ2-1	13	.	TGTGCCAGCAATTCTGGCCGCGGAAATGAGCAGTTCTTC	CASNSGRGNEQFF
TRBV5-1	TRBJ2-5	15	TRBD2	TGCGCCAGCAGTCGTGGCGGGAGGACGCAAGAGACCCAGTACTTC	CASSRGGRTQETQYF
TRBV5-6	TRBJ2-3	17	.	TGTGCCAGCAGCCCGTCGGAAACAGGGGGGGGTGCAGATACGCAGTATTTT	CASSPSETGGGADTQYF
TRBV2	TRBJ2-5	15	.	TGTGCCAGCAGTGTTCAGGCCCCTTCCCAAGAGACCCAGTACTTC	CASSVQAPSQETQYF
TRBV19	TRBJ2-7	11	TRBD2	TGTGCCAGTAAAGCGGGGATCGAGCAGTACTTC	CASKAGIEQYF
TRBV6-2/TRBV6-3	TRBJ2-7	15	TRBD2	TGTGCCAGCACCCCGGACCCTAGCGGGACGGGCGAGCAGTACTTC	CASTPDPSGTGEQYF
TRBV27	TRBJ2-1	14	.	TGTGCCAGCAGTTATCAGAGCTCCTACAATGAGCAGTTCTTC	CASSYQSSYNEQFF
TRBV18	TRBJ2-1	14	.	TGTGCCAGCTCACCTGGGACACCTCTACAGGGGCAGTTCTTC	CASSPGTPLQGQFF
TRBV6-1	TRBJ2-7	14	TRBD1	TGTGCCAGCAGTGAAGGGACAGGGGCGAGGGAGCAGTACTTC	CASSEGTGAREQYF
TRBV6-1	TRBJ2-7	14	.	TGTGCCAGCAGTGACAGTCACCGGTCCTACGAGCAGTACTTC	CASSDSHRSYEQYF
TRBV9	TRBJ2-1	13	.	TGTGCCAGCAGCGGGAGCGGCTACAATGAGCAGTTCTTC	CASSGSGYNEQFF
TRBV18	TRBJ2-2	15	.	TGTGCCAGCTCACCACTCCAGGCGAACACCGGGGAGCTGTTTTTT	CASSPLQANTGELFF
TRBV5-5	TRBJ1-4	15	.	TGTGCCAGCAGCTTAGAGGGGCCAACTAATGAAAAACTGTTTTTT	CASSLEGPTNEKLFF